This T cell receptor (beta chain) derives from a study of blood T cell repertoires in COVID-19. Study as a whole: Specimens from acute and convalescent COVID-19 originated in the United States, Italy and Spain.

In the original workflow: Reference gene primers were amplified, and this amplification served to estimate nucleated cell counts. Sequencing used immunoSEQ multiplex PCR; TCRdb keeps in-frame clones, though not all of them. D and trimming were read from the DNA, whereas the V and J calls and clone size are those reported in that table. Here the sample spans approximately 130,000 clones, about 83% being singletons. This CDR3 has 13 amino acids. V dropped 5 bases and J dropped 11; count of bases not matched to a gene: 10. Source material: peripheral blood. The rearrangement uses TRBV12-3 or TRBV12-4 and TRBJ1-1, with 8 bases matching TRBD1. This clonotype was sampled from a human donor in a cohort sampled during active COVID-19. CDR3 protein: CASSRTGSGGAFF. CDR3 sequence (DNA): TGTGCCAGCAGTCGGACAGGGTCCGGGGGCGCTTTCTTT.